A selection of T cell receptor beta chains follows, all from one sample in a study of blood T cells in healthy people across ages. Each CDR3 protein gets one entry after TCRdb re-called the 5' RACE reads with MiXCR. Of hundreds of thousands of distinct CDR3 sequences listed, about 30% are singletons. Sequenced material: blood. The receptor set was obtained from a woman at least 80 years old in good health. Each CDR3 is given with its conserved first and last residue. Fields, in order: J gene, CDR3 length, V gene, clone size, D gene, CDR3 DNA, CDR3 protein. D genes are given only for firm matches. The size entry is marked missing in some rows and otherwise reads once, few, many or a size class.

J gene: TRBJ2-5; CDR3 length: 15; V gene: TRBV5-5; clone size: many; D gene: TRBD1; CDR3 DNA: TGTGCCAGCAGCTCCGAGGGACAGCCTCAAGAGACCCAGTACTTC; CDR3 protein: CASSSEGQPQETQYF
J gene: TRBJ2-3; CDR3 length: 12; V gene: TRBV9; clone size: many; D gene: NA; CDR3 DNA: TGTGCCAGCAAAAGTAGCACAGATACGCAGTATTTT; CDR3 protein: CASKSSTDTQYF
J gene: TRBJ2-5; CDR3 length: 13; V gene: TRBV5-1; clone size: many; D gene: TRBD2; CDR3 DNA: TGCGCCAGCATGACTAGCGGAAACAATGAGCAGTACTTC; CDR3 protein: CASMTSGNNEQYF
J gene: TRBJ1-2; CDR3 length: 13; V gene: TRBV27; clone size: NA; D gene: TRBD1; CDR3 DNA: TGTGCCAGCAGTCCCCGGACAGGGCATGGCTACACCTTC; CDR3 protein: CASSPRTGHGYTF
J gene: TRBJ2-1; CDR3 length: 12; V gene: TRBV20-1; clone size: many; D gene: NA; CDR3 DNA: TGCAGTGCTAGCGGGGGAAATAGTGAGCAGTTCTTC; CDR3 protein: CSASGGNSEQFF
J gene: TRBJ2-2; CDR3 length: 17; V gene: TRBV6-1; clone size: NA; D gene: TRBD2; CDR3 DNA: TGTGCCAGCAGTGCGACTAGCGGGGGGGCGAACACCGGGGAGCTGTTTTTT; CDR3 protein: CASSATSGGANTGELFF
J gene: TRBJ1-6; CDR3 length: 17; V gene: TRBV28; clone size: many; D gene: TRBD1; CDR3 DNA: TGTGCCAGCAGGATAATAACAGGGGGGTTTTATAATTCACCCCTCCACTTT; CDR3 protein: CASRIITGGFYNSPLHF
J gene: TRBJ2-7; CDR3 length: 15; V gene: TRBV6-1; clone size: many; D gene: NA; CDR3 DNA: TGTGCCAGCAGTGAACCCGACAGGCCCCCGTACGAGCAGTACTTC; CDR3 protein: CASSEPDRPPYEQYF
J gene: TRBJ2-5; CDR3 length: 15; V gene: TRBV7-2; clone size: many; D gene: NA; CDR3 DNA: TGTGCCAGCAGCTTAGTGGCGGGGGCCTGGGAGACCCAGTACTTC; CDR3 protein: CASSLVAGAWETQYF
J gene: TRBJ2-1; CDR3 length: 15; V gene: TRBV11-1; clone size: many; D gene: NA; CDR3 DNA: TGTGCCAGCAGCTTAGAGGCTGGACCTTACAATGAGCAGTTCTTC; CDR3 protein: CASSLEAGPYNEQFF
J gene: TRBJ1-1; CDR3 length: 12; V gene: TRBV28; clone size: NA; D gene: NA; CDR3 DNA: TGTGCCAGCTTGGACGTGGTTGAGGAAGCTTTCTTT; CDR3 protein: CASLDVVEEAFF
J gene: TRBJ1-1; CDR3 length: 13; V gene: TRBV20-1; clone size: NA; D gene: TRBD1; CDR3 DNA: TGCAGTGTCCAGGGACAGGGTGACACTGAAGCTTTCTTT; CDR3 protein: CSVQGQGDTEAFF
J gene: TRBJ2-7; CDR3 length: 15; V gene: TRBV4-1; clone size: once; D gene: TRBD2; CDR3 DNA: TGCGCCAGCAGCCAACGACTAGCGGGACACTACGAGCAGTACTTC; CDR3 protein: CASSQRLAGHYEQYF
J gene: TRBJ2-7; CDR3 length: 14; V gene: TRBV20-1; clone size: many; D gene: TRBD1; CDR3 DNA: TGCAGTGCTACTGCCAATGACAGGGCCTACGAGCAGTACTTC; CDR3 protein: CSATANDRAYEQYF
J gene: TRBJ2-3; CDR3 length: 16; V gene: TRBV24-1; clone size: NA; D gene: TRBD2; CDR3 DNA: TGTGCCACCAGTGATATGGGCCCGGGAGGTCGAGATACGCAGTATTTT; CDR3 protein: CATSDMGPGGRDTQYF
J gene: TRBJ2-3; CDR3 length: 15; V gene: TRBV25-1; clone size: many; D gene: NA; CDR3 DNA: TGTGCCAGCAGTGAATGGGGGCGACGTGGGGATACGCAGTATTTT; CDR3 protein: CASSEWGRRGDTQYF
J gene: TRBJ1-2; CDR3 length: 12; V gene: TRBV3-1; clone size: many; D gene: NA; CDR3 DNA: TGTGCCAGCAGCCAAGTTAACTATGGCTACACCTTC; CDR3 protein: CASSQVNYGYTF
J gene: TRBJ2-1; CDR3 length: 16; V gene: TRBV5-1; clone size: once; D gene: TRBD1; CDR3 DNA: TGCGCCAGCAGCCGGACCATGACAGGGGCTTACAATGAGCAGTTCTTC; CDR3 protein: CASSRTMTGAYNEQFF